The 24 T cell receptor beta chains presented below share a single source sample, sequenced in a study of cytomegalovirus exposure and HLA in healthy donors. The primer mix had 60 Vbeta and 13 Jbeta primers. The method was immunoSEQ multiplex PCR; TCRdb's version includes in-frame clones alone and lacks a portion of them. Recorded for this sample: fewer than 85,000 clones. Material for sequencing was PBMCs. These receptor sequences come from a woman between 40 and 55 years old in good health and CMV-seropositive.

The rearrangement uses TRBV19 and TRBJ1-1; D ambiguous. V was clipped by 5 bases and J by 1 base, with 11 bases between them. Per the germline V gene, CDR1 is LNHDA and CDR2 is SQIVND (reference sequence). The CDR3 loop spans 14 amino acids. CDR3 amino acids: CASSFSAGNTEAFF. CDR3 bases: TGTGCCAGTAGTTTCTCTGCCGGGAACACTGAAGCTTTCTTT.

The chain recombines TRBV10-1 with TRBJ1-1, with unresolved D. CDR3 length equals 13 residues. The V end was cut by 3 bases, the J end by 6 bases, with 11 bases between. Germline V gene data show CDR1 as WNHNN and CDR2 as SYGVQD (reference sequence). Here the CDR3 DNA reads TGCGCCAGCAGTGACAGGCAGCAATCTGAAGCTTTCTTT. It codes for CASSDRQQSEAFF.

The chain combines TRBV2 with TRBJ1-5; D uncertain. CDR1 is SNHLY and CDR2 is FYNNEI in the germline V gene. V lost 6 bases and J 2 bases, leaving 11 bases between the germline ends. This CDR3 region has 14 residues. CDR3 region: CASSPGFGNQPQHF. The CDR3 region has the DNA TGTGCCAGCAGCCCAGGTTTCGGCAATCAGCCCCAGCATTTT. Variable domain in full (rest from reference TRBV2 and TRBJ1-5): EPEVTQTPSHQVTQMGQEVILRCVPISNHLYFYWYRQILGQKVEFLVSFYNNEISEKSEIFDDQFSVERPDGSNFTLKIRSTKLEDSAMYFCASSPGFGNQPQHFGDGTRLSIL.

The V gene is TRBV28, the J gene TRBJ2-1; 10 bases fit TRBD1. Germline lookup yields CDR1 MDHEN and CDR2 SYDVKM. Germline trimming cut 5 bases from V and 7 bases from J; bases unmatched to any gene: 11. The CDR3 spans 16 residues. The chain's CDR3 is CASSPNRGQGYNEQFF. DNA for the CDR3: TGTGCCAGCAGTCCAAACCGGGGACAGGGGTATAATGAGCAGTTCTTC.

The CDR3 loop is CASSYLTGAFYEQYF. The CDR3 nucleotides read TGCGCCAGCAGCTACCTAACAGGTGCGTTCTACGAGCAGTACTTC. This chain joins TRBV5-1 and TRBJ2-7; a weak D match, TRBD1 (5 bases). The CDR3 runs to 15 residues. V dropped 3 bases and J dropped 3 bases, with 16 bases sitting between them. The germline CDR1 and CDR2 sequences are SGHRS and YFSETQ.

This sequence joins TRBV4-1 and TRBJ2-1, with D maybe TRBD2 (5 bases). The CDR3 runs to 13 residues. Deletions cut 4 bases from V and 10 bases from J, with 14 bases between. The germline CDR1 and CDR2 sequences are MGHRA and YSYEKL. CDR3 in DNA: TGCGCCAGCAGCCGACCGGAAGGCGGGGAGCAGTTCTTC. It translates to CASSRPEGGEQFF.

The chain carries TRBV5-1 and TRBJ2-6; 10 nucleotides align to TRBD1. The trim removed 4 bases at V and 4 bases at J, leaving 11 bases unmatched. The CDR3 consists of 18 residues. Germline CDR1 is SGHRS and CDR2 is YFSETQ. This chain's CDR3 is CASSAGTGVSRGANVLTF. CDR3 in DNA: TGCGCCAGCAGCGCGGGGACAGGGGTTTCCCGGGGGGCCAACGTCCTGACTTTC. Supplemented by reference TRBV5-1 and TRBJ2-6, the full variable domain reads KAGVTQTPRYLIKTRGQQVTLSCSPISGHRSVSWYQQTPGQGLQFLFEYFSETQRNKGNFPGRFSGRQFSNSRSEMNVSTLELGDSALYLCASSAGTGVSRGANVLTFGAGSRLTVL.

The rearrangement links TRBV27 to TRBJ1-1; TRBD1 matches at 10 bases. Trimming took 6 bases from V and 11 from J; bases not matched to a gene: 9. This CDR3 spans 13 amino acids. Germline CDR1 and CDR2: MNHEY and SMNVEV (reference sequence). The CDR3 DNA follows: TGTGCCAGCAGACCCGGGACAGGGGAATTGGCTTTCTTT. It translates to CASRPGTGELAFF.

The chain has TRBV14 and TRBJ2-6; D ambiguous. Trimming stripped 3 bases from V and 2 bases from J, with 8 bases between. The CDR3 consists of 15 residues. Germline V gene sequence: CDR1 SGHDN, CDR2 FVKESK. CDR3 region: CASSHSRAGANVLTF. The CDR3 nucleotides are TGTGCCAGCAGCCATTCGAGAGCTGGGGCCAACGTCCTGACTTTC.

The rearrangement links TRBV5-1 to TRBJ2-2; TRBD2 might be the D (6 bases). CDR1 SGHRS and CDR2 YFSETQ come from the germline V gene. The CDR3 is made up of 14 amino acids. V gave up 0 bases and J gave up 7 bases, with 10 bases separating them. The CDR3 nucleotides are TGCGCCAGCAGCTTGGGCGGGATAATCGGGGAGCTGTTTTTT. Protein product: CASSLGGIIGELFF.

Regarding this clone: Without the conserved terminal phenylalanine or tryptophan, this CDR3 likely stems from a read error. The chain recombines TRBV7-3 with TRBJ1-1; tentatively, D is TRBD1 (6 bases). This CDR3 spans 19 amino acids. Germline CDR1 and CDR2: SGHTA and FQGTGA. The germline V and J ends were trimmed by 0 bases and 6 bases, with 26 bases remaining between them. The CDR3 sequence: CASSLTFGGHVWGKAEAFL. CDR3 coding DNA: TGTGCCAGCAGCTTAACCTTCGGGGGGCACGTGTGGGGAAAAGCTGAAGCTTTCCTT.

The chain couples TRBV7-9 to TRBJ2-2; D may be TRBD2 (6 bases). Germline V lookup: CDR1 SEHNR, CDR2 FQNEAQ (reference sequence). V lost 4 bases to trimming and J lost 6 bases, with 12 bases between them. This CDR3 is 14 amino acids long. The CDR3 DNA is TGTGCCAGCAGCTCCCGGGGGTTCCCCGGGGAGCTGTTTTTT. Translating gives CASSSRGFPGELFF.

The chain couples TRBV15 to TRBJ1-3; D perhaps matches TRBD1 (5 bases). This CDR3 contains 14 residues. Between the trimmed V and J ends, which lost 4 bases and 3 bases, there was a span of 10 bases. Germline assignment: CDR1 LNHNV and CDR2 YYDKDF (reference sequence). CDR3 nucleotide sequence: TGTGCCACCAGCACGGCGGGGCTTGGAAACACCATATATTTT. This gives the protein CATSTAGLGNTIYF.

The chain uses TRBV4-1 and TRBJ1-5; D perhaps matches TRBD1 (6 bases). The CDR3 sequence is 14 residues long. In germline, CDR1 is MGHRA, CDR2 YSYEKL. Trimming pared 1 base from V and 2 bases from J, leaving 6 bases between. The CDR3 bases are TGCGCCAGCAGCCAAGGGACAGGCAATCAGCCCCAGCATTTT. The encoded protein is CASSQGTGNQPQHF.

The CDR3 sequence is CAISRGTDTEAFF. In DNA, the CDR3 is TGTGCCATCAGCCGAGGGACAGACACTGAAGCTTTCTTT. V usage is TRBV10-3 and J usage is TRBJ1-1, with 7 bases fitting TRBD1. Losses at the gene ends were 6 bases for V and 3 bases for J; bases not matched to a gene: 4. CDR1 is ENHRY and CDR2 is SYGVKD in the germline V gene. The CDR3 is 13 residues long.

V usage is TRBV19 and J usage is TRBJ1-2; 8 bases map to TRBD1. Germline loops: CDR1 LNHDA, CDR2 SQIVND (reference sequence). The CDR3 spans 15 residues. V was clipped by 3 bases and J by 2 bases; unmatched bases: 5. The CDR3 is CASSIKGQANYGYTF. In nucleotides, the CDR3 is TGTGCCAGTAGTATTAAGGGACAGGCGAACTATGGCTACACCTTC.

This chain connects TRBV9 to TRBJ1-6, with TRBD1 as a possible D gene (6 bases). This CDR3 is built from 14 residues. CDR1 is SGDLS, CDR2 YYNGEE, per germline. Between the trimmed V and J ends, which lost 3 bases and 6 bases, there was a span of 10 bases. The CDR3 coding sequence is TGTGCCAGCAGCGGACAGGATCGTAATTCACCCCTCCACTTT. This codes for CASSGQDRNSPLHF.

The chain couples TRBV27 to TRBJ2-3, with D tentatively TRBD2 (7 bases). Germline V lookup: CDR1 MNHEY, CDR2 SMNVEV (reference sequence). The CDR3 totals 18 residues. V lost 1 base to trimming and J lost 3 bases, with 20 bases between them. The CDR3 DNA sequence: TGTGCCAGCAGTTTATTAGGGGGGGGAACGGGGGGAACAGATACGCAGTATTTT. Protein: CASSLLGGGTGGTDTQYF.

This chain links TRBV15 with TRBJ1-2; 8 bases agree with TRBD1. With V trimmed by 0 bases and J by 7 bases, 7 bases remained unmatched. CDR1 is LNHNV, CDR2 YYDKDF, per germline (reference sequence). The CDR3 spans 15 residues. The CDR3 coding sequence is TGTGCCACCAGCAGAGACGGACAGGGTCGTCTTGGCTACACCTTC. The encoded protein is CATSRDGQGRLGYTF.

The genes are TRBV5-6 and TRBJ2-3, with D possibly being TRBD1 (5 bases). CDR1 is SGHDT and CDR2 is YYEEEE in the germline V gene. The CDR3 is made up of 14 amino acids. V was pared by 4 bases and J by 4 bases, with 13 bases between. DNA of the CDR3: TGTGCCAGCAGCATGAGAGTGGGGCCAGATACGCAGTATTTT. Protein product: CASSMRVGPDTQYF. Drawing the rest from reference TRBV5-6 and TRBJ2-3, the complete variable domain is DAGVTQSPTHLIKTRGQQVTLRCSPKSGHDTVSWYQQALGQGPQFIFQYYEEEERQRGNFPDRFSGHQFPNYSSELNVNALLLGDSALYLCASSMRVGPDTQYFGPGTRLTVL.

The V call is TRBV6-4, the J call TRBJ2-3, with TRBD2 matching over 7 bases. Germline V gives CDR1 MRHNA, CDR2 SNTAGT. This CDR3 region has 14 residues. V dropped 0 bases and J dropped 4; count of bases not matched to a gene: 1. The CDR3 is CASSDSREPDTQYF. DNA for the CDR3: TGTGCCAGCAGTGACTCGCGGGAGCCAGATACGCAGTATTTT.

The gene calls are TRBV28 and TRBJ1-1; 9 bases agree with TRBD1. The germline V gene has CDR1 MDHEN and CDR2 SYDVKM. The CDR3 contains 15 residues. J gave up 10 bases and V 8 bases, and 17 bases lay outside the gene matches. CDR3 sequence: CASYHPPAPGQGAFF. CDR3 in DNA: TGTGCCAGCTATCACCCACCCGCGCCGGGACAGGGAGCTTTCTTT.

The V gene is TRBV7-8, the J gene TRBJ1-3; a weak D match, TRBD1 (5 bases). Trimming left V 7 bases short and J 7 bases short, with 17 bases between. Germline V gene sequence: CDR1 SGHVS, CDR2 FQNEAQ. The CDR3 spans 14 residues. CDR3 coding DNA: TGTGCCAGCAACTCCGGGGGACTCGGGAACACCATATATTTT. Translating it yields CASNSGGLGNTIYF.

V gene TRBV7-4 combines with J gene TRBJ1-1; TRBD1 matches 7 bases. The V and J ends lost 6 bases and 4 bases, in that order; junction bases with no gene match: 14. CDR1 and CDR2 from the germline V gene are SGHVT and SQSDAQ. This CDR3 has 16 residues. The CDR3 nucleotides read TGTGCCAGCAGTCGAGGAGGGGGCCTTGGCGTCACTGAAGCTTTCTTT. This codes for CASSRGGGLGVTEAFF.